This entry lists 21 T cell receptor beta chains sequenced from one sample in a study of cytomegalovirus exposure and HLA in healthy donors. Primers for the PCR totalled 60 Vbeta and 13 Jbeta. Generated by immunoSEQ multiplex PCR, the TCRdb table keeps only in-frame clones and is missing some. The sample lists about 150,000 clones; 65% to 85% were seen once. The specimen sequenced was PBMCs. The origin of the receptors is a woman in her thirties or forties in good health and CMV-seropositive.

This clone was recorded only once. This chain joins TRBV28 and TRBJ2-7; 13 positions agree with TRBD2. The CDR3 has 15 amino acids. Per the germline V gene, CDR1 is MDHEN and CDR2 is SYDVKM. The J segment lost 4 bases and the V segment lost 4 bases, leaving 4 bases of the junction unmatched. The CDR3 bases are TGTGCCAGCAGTTCCGGGACTAGCGGGAATTACGAGCAGTACTTC. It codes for CASSSGTSGNYEQYF.

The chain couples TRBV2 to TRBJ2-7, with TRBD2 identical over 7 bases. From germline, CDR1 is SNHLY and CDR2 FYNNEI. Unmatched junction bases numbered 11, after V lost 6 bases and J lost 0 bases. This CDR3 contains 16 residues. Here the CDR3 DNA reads TGTGCCAGCAGGACGGTCCTAGCGGAGAGCTCCTACGAGCAGTACTTC. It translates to CASRTVLAESSYEQYF.

CDR3 nucleotide sequence: TGTGCCAGCAGTTACTCGTCGGCGGGAGAGGACGAGCAGTACTTC. Its protein product is CASSYSSAGEDEQYF. The genes are TRBV6-5 and TRBJ2-7, with 7 bases identical to TRBD2. This CDR3 has 15 residues. The germline CDR1 and CDR2 sequences are MNHEY and SVGAGI. J lost 5 bases, V lost 0 bases, and 7 bases had no gene match.

The CDR3 DNA reads TGCGCCAGCAGCTTGGCCCGGCAGGGGGCGGTCGAGCAGTACTTC. Its protein product is CASSLARQGAVEQYF. The chain recombines TRBV5-1 with TRBJ2-7; the match to TRBD1 covers 8 bases. The CDR3 totals 15 residues. Per germline, CDR1 SGHRS and CDR2 YFSETQ. Trimming cost V 0 bases and J 6 bases; bases outside gene matches: 8.

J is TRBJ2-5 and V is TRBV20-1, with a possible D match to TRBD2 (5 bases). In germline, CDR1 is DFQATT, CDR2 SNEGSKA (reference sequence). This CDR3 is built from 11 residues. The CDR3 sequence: CSAGPGETQYF. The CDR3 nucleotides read TGCAGCGCGGGCCCGGGGGAGACCCAGTACTTC.

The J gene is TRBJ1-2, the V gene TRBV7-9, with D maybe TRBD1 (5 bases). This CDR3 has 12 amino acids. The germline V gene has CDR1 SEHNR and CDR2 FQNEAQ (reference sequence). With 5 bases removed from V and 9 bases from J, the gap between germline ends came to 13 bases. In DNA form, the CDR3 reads TGTGCCAGCAGCCCGACAGCAACACGCTACACCTTC. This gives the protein CASSPTATRYTF.

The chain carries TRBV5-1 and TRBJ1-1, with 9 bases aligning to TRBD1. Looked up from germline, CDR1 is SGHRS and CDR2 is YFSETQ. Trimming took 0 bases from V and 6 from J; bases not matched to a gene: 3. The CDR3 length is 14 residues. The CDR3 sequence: CASSLEQGAPEAFF. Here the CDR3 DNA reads TGCGCCAGCAGCTTGGAACAGGGGGCTCCTGAAGCTTTCTTT. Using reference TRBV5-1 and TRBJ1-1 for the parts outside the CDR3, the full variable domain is KAGVTQTPRYLIKTRGQQVTLSCSPISGHRSVSWYQQTPGQGLQFLFEYFSETQRNKGNFPGRFSGRQFSNSRSEMNVSTLELGDSALYLCASSLEQGAPEAFFGQGTRLTVV.

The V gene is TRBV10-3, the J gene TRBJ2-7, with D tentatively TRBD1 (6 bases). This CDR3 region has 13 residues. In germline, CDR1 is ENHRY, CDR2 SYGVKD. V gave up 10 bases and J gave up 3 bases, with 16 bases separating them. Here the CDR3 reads CATRGGQYYEQYF. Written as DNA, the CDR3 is TGTGCCACCAGGGGTGGACAGTACTACGAGCAGTACTTC.

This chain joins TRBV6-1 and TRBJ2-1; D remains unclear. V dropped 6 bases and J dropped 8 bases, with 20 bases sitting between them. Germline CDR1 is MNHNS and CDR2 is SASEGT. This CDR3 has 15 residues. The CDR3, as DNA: TGTGCCAGCAGGCGCGGTGCTACCGGGTGGGATGAGCAGTTCTTC. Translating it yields CASRRGATGWDEQFF.

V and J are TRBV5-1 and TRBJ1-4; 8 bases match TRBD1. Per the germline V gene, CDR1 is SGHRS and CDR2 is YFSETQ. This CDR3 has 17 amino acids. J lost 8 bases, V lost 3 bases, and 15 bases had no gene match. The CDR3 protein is CASSWDATGTGKEKLFF. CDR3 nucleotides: TGCGCCAGCAGCTGGGATGCGACCGGGACAGGAAAAGAAAAACTGTTTTTT.

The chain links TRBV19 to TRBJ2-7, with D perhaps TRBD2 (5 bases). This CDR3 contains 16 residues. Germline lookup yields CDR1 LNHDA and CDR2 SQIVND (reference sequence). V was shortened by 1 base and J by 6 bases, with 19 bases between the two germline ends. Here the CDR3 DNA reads TGTGCCAGTAGTATAGTCGGCGGCCCTTCGGGGAGCGAGCAGTACTTC. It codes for CASSIVGGPSGSEQYF.

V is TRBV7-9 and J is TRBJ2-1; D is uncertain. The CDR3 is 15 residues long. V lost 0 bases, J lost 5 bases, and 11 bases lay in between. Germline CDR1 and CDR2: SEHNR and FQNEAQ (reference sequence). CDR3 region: CASSLAHSRDNEQFF. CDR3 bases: TGTGCCAGCAGCTTAGCCCACTCCCGGGACAATGAGCAGTTCTTC. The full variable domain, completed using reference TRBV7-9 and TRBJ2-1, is DTGVSQNPRHKITKRGQNVTFRCDPISEHNRLYWYRQTLGQGPEFLTYFQNEAQLEKSRLLSDRFSAERPKGSFSTLEIQRTEQGDSAMYLCASSLAHSRDNEQFFGPGTRLTVL.

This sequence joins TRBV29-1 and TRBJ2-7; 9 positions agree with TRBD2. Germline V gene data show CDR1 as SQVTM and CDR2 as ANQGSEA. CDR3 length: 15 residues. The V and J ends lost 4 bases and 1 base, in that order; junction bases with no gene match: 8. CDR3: CSVGLVAGVSYEQYF. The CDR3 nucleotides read TGCAGCGTTGGGTTGGTAGCGGGAGTGTCCTACGAGCAGTACTTC.

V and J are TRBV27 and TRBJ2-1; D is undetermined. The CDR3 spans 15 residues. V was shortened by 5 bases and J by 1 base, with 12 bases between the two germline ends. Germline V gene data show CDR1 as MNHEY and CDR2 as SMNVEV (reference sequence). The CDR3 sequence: CASSPSRFSYNEQFF. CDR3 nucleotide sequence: TGTGCCAGCAGTCCATCCCGGTTTTCCTACAATGAGCAGTTCTTC.

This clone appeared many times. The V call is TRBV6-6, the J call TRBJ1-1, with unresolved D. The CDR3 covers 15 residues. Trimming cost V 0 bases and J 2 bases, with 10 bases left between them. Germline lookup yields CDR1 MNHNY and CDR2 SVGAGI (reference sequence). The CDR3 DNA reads TGTGCCAGCAGTTACTCTACACGACAAAACACTGAAGCTTTCTTT. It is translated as CASSYSTRQNTEAFF.

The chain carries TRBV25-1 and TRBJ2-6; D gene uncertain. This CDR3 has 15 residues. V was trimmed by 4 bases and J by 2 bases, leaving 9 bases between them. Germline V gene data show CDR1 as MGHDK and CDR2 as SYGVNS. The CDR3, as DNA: TGTGCCAGCAGTGGGCACAGTACTGGGGCCAACGTCCTGACTTTC. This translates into CASSGHSTGANVLTF.

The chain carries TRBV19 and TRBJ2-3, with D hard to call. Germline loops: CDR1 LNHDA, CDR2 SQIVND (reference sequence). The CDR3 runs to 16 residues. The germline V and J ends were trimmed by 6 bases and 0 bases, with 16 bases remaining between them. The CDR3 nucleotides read TGTGCCAGTAGCCCCAGACCAGTGACTAGCACAGATACGCAGTATTTT. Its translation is CASSPRPVTSTDTQYF.

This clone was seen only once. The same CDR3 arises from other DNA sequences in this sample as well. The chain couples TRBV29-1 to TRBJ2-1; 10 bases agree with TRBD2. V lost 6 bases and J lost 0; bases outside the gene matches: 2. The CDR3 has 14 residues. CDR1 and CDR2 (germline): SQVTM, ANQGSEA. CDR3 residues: CSVLAGGSYNEQFF. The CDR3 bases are TGCAGCGTGTTAGCGGGAGGCTCCTACAATGAGCAGTTCTTC.

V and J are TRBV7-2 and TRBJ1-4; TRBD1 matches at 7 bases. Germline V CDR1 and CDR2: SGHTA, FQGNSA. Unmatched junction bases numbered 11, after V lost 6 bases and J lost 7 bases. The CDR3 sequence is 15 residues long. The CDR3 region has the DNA TGTGCCAGCAGTCGTCGACAGGGAACGGGTGAAAAACTGTTTTTT. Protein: CASSRRQGTGEKLFF.

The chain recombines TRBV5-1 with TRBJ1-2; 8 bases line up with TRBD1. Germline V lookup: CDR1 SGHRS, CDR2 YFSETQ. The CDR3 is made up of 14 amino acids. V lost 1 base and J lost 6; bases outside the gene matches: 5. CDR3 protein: CASSLSQGANGYTF. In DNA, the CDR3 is TGCGCCAGCAGCTTGTCCCAGGGGGCCAATGGCTACACCTTC.

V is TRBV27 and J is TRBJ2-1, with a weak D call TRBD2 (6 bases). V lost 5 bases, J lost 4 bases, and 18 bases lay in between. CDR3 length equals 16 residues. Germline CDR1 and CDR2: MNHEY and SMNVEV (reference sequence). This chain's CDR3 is CASSPISEGRYNEQFF. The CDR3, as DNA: TGTGCCAGCAGTCCGATAAGCGAGGGGAGGTACAATGAGCAGTTCTTC.